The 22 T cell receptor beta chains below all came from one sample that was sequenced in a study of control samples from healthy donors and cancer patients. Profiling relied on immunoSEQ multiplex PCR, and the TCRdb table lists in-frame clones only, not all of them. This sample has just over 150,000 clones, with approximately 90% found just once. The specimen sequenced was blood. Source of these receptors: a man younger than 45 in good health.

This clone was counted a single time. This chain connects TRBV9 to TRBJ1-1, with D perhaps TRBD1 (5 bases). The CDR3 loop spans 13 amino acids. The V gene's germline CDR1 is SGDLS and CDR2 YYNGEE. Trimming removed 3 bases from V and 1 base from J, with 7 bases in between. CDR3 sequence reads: CASSETANTEAFF. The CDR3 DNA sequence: TGTGCCAGCAGCGAGACAGCGAACACTGAAGCTTTCTTT. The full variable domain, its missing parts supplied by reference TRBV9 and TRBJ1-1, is DSGVTQTPKHLITATGQRVTLRCSPRSGDLSVYWYQQSLDQGLQFLIQYYNGEERAKGNILERFSAQQFPDLHSELNLSSLELGDSALYFCASSETANTEAFFGQGTRLTVV.

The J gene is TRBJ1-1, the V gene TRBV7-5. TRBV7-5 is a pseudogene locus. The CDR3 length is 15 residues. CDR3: CVRSPTGGKGTEAFF. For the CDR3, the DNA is TGTGTCAGAAGCCCTACCGGGGGGAAGGGAACTGAAGCTTTCTTT.

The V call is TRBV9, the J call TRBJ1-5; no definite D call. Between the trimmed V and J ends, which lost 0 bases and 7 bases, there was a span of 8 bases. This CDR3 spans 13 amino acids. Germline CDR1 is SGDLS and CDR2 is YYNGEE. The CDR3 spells CASSVDPGQPQHF. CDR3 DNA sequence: TGTGCCAGCAGCGTAGACCCGGGGCAGCCCCAGCATTTT.

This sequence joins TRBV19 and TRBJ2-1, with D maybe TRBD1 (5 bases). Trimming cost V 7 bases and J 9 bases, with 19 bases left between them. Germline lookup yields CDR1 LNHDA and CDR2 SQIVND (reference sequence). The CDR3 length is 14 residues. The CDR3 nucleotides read TGTGCCAGTATGGGTCAAGGGGCGGTGATTGAGCAGTTCTTC. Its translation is CASMGQGAVIEQFF.

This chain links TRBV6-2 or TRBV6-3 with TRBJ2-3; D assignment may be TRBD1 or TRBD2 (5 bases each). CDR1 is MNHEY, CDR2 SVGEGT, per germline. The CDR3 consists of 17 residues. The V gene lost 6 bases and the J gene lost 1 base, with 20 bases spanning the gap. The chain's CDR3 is CASSLGRTGRGTDTQYF. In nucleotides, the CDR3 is TGTGCCAGCAGCCTAGGGCGGACTGGCAGGGGCACAGATACGCAGTATTTT.

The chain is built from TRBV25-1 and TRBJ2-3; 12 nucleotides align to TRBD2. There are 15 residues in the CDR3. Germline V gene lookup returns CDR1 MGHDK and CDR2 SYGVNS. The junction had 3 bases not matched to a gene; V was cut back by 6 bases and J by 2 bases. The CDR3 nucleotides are TGTGCCAGCAGCCCTAGCGGGAGGGACACAGATACGCAGTATTTT. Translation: CASSPSGRDTDTQYF.

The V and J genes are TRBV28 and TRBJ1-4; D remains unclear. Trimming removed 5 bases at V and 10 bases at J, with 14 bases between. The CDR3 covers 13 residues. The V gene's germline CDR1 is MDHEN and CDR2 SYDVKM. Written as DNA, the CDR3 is TGTGCCAGCAGTCCCCGCCCCGGCGGAAAACTGTTTTTT. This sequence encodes CASSPRPGGKLFF.

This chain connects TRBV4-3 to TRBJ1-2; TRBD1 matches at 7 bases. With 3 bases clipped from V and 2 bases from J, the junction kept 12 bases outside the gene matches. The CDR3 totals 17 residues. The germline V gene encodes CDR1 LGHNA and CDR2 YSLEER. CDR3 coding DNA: TGCGCCAGCAGCCAGGGACGACAGGGTCGAGGGAACTATGGCTACACCTTC. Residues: CASSQGRQGRGNYGYTF.

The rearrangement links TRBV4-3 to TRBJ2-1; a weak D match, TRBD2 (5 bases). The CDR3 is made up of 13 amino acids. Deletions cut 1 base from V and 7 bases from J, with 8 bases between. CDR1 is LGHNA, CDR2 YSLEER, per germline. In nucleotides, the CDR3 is TGCGCCAGCAGCCAAGGGGAGAGGAATGAGCAGTTCTTC. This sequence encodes CASSQGERNEQFF.

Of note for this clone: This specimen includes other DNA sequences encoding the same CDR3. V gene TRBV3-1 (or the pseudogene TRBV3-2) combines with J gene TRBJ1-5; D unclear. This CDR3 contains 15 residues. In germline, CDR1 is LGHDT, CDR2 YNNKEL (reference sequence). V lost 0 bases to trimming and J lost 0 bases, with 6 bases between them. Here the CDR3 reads CASSQDLRSNQPQHF. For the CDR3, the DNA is TGTGCCAGCAGCCAAGATCTACGTAGCAATCAGCCCCAGCATTTT.

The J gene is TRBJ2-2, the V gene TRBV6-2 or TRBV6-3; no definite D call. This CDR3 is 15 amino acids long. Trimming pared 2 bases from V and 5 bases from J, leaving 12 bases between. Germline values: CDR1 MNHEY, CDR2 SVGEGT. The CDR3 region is CASSYPRLRTGELFF. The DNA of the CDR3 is TGTGCCAGCAGTTACCCCAGACTCAGGACCGGGGAGCTGTTTTTT.

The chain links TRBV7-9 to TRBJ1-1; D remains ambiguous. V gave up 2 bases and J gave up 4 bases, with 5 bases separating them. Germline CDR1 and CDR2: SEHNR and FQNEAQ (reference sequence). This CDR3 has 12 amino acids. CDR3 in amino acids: CASSLRSTEAFF. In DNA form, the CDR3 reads TGTGCCAGCAGCTTACGGAGCACTGAAGCTTTCTTT.

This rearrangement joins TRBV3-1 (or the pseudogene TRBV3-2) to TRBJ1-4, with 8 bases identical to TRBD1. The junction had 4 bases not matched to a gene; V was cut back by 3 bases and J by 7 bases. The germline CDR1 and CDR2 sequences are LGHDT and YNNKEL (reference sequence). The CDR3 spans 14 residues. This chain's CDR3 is CASSQQTGVEKLFF. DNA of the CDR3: TGTGCCAGCAGCCAGCAGACAGGGGTTGAAAAACTGTTTTTT.

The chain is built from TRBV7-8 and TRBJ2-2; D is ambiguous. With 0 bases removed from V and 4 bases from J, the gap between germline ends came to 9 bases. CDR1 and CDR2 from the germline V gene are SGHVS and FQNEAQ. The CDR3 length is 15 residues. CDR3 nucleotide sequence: TGTGCCAGCAGCTTAGCCCCCGAGTCCACCGGGGAGCTGTTTTTT. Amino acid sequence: CASSLAPESTGELFF.

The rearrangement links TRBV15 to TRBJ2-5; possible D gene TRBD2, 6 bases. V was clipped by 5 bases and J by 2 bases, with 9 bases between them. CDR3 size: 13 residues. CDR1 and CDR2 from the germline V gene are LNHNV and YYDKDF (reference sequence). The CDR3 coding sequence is TGTGCCACCAGCTGGGACTTACAAGAGACCCAGTACTTC. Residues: CATSWDLQETQYF.

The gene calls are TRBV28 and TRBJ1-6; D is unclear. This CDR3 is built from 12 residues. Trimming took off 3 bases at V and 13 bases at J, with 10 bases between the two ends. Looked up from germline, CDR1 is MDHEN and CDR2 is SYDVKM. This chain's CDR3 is CASSFSRQPLHF. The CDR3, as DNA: TGTGCCAGCAGTTTTTCGAGGCAGCCCCTCCACTTT.

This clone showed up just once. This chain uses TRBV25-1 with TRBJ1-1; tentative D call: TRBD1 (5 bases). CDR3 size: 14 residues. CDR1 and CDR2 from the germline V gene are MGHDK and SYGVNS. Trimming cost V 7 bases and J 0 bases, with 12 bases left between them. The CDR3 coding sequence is TGTGCCAGCATCCAATCAGGGCTGAACACTGAAGCTTTCTTT. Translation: CASIQSGLNTEAFF.

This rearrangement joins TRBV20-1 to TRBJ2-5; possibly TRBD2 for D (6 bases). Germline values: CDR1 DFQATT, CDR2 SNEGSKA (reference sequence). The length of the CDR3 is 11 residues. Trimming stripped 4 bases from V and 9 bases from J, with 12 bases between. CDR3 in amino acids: CSATHSGAQYF. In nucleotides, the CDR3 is TGCAGTGCTACTCACTCGGGAGCCCAGTACTTC.

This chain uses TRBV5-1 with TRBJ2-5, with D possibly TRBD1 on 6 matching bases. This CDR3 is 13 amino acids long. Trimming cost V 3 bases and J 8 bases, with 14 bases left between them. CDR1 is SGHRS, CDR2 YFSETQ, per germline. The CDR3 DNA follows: TGCGCCAGCAGCTCCTGGGACATCACAACCCAGTACTTC. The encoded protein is CASSSWDITTQYF.

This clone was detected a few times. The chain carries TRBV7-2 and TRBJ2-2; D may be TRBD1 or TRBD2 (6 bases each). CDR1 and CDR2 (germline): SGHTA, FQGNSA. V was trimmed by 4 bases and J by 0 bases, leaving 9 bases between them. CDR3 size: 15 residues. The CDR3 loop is CASSYGGSNTGELFF. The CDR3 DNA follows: TGTGCCAGCAGCTACGGGGGCTCGAACACCGGGGAGCTGTTTTTT.

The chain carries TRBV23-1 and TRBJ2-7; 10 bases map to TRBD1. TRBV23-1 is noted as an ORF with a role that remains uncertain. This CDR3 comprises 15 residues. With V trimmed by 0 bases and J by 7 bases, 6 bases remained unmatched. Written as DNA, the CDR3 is TGCGCCAGCAGTCAATCGGGACAGGGGTATCAAGAGCAGTACTTC. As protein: CASSQSGQGYQEQYF.

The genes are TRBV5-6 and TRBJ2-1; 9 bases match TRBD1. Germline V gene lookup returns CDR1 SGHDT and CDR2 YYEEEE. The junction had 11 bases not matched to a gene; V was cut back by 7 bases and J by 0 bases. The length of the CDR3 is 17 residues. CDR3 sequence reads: CASLQGARGSSYNEQFF. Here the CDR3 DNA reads TGTGCCAGCCTACAGGGGGCGCGGGGCAGCTCCTACAATGAGCAGTTCTTC. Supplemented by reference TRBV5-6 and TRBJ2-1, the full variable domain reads DAGVTQSPTHLIKTRGQQVTLRCSPKSGHDTVSWYQQALGQGPQFIFQYYEEEERQRGNFPDRFSGHQFPNYSSELNVNALLLGDSALYLCASLQGARGSSYNEQFFGPGTRLTVL.